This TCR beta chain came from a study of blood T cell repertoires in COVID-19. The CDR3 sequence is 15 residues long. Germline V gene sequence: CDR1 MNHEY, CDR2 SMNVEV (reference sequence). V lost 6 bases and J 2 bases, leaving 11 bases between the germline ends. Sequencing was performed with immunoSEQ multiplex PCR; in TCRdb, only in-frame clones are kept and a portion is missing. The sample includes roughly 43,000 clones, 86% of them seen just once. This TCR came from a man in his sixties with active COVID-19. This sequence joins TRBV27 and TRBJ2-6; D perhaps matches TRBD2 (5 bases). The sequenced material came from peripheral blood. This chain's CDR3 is CASSVSRAGANVLTF. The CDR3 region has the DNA TGTGCCAGCAGCGTCTCGAGGGCTGGGGCCAACGTCCTGACTTTC.